Given below is one TCR beta chain in context. What it binds is unknown. The record originates from a study of vaccination effects on CD4 cells after COVID-19. Study details: It was a median of 72 days after the second dose that post-vaccine samples were obtained.

Produced via immunoSEQ multiplex PCR; TCRdb's table is partial and in-frame only. The data contain about 66,000 clones, 76% of them seen just once; the ten biggest clones take up about 0.91%. Trimming pared 4 bases from V and 4 bases from J, leaving 10 bases between. CDR1 is SGHDN and CDR2 is FVKESK in the germline V gene. The length of the CDR3 is 13 residues. Antigen-specific CD4+ T cells were first expanded with viral peptide pools by the ViraFEST assay and only then sequenced. Following culture for about ten days, CD4+ T cells were isolated. Each participant was administered two doses of either the BNT162b2 or the mRNA-1273 vaccine. Vaccinated participants had no history of SARS-CoV-2 infection and tested negative for nucleocapsid antibodies. Some 2.1 million PBMC per well received approximately 10 IU/ml IL-2 and around 9.8 ug/ml peptides in culture.

This TCR derives from a human donor who received a COVID-19 vaccine. The genes are TRBV14 and TRBJ1-1; D gene ambiguous. The sample here was CD4+ T cells from PBMCs cultured with HCoV-OC43 spike peptides, taken after COVID-19 vaccination. Subset specified: HCoV-OC43 spike overlapping peptide pool stimulation. CDR3 in amino acids: CASSPTGSTEAFF. The CDR3, as DNA: TGTGCCAGCAGCCCCACCGGGAGCACTGAAGCTTTCTTT.